This T cell receptor beta chain came from a study of cytomegalovirus exposure and HLA in healthy donors. Germline CDR1 reads SGHTA; CDR2 reads FQGNSA. This CDR3 has 17 amino acids. Trimming stripped 2 bases from V and 0 bases from J, with 15 bases between. PCR was performed using 60 Vbeta and 13 Jbeta primers. The assay was immunoSEQ multiplex PCR, and TCRdb's table has in-frame clones only and misses some. The sample has 130,000 or so clones, 61% seen once. The sequence came from a male donor in good health and CMV-seronegative. The rearrangement uses TRBV7-2 and TRBJ2-3, with D possibly TRBD2 on 6 matching bases. The sequenced sample was PBMCs. CDR3: CASSLIGGGFSTDTQYF. The CDR3 DNA reads TGTGCCAGCAGCTTAATTGGCGGAGGGTTTAGCACAGATACGCAGTATTTT.